This T cell receptor beta chain was captured in a study of T cells in Graves' hyperthyroidism and ophthalmopathy. Study conclusions and caveats: The model foresaw ophthalmopathy a median roughly 6.6 months prior to onset.

CDR3 length equals 15 residues. Trimming pared 1 base from V and 3 bases from J, leaving 12 bases between. Germline CDR1 is SNHLY and CDR2 is FYNNEI. In this sample, this clonotype turned up many times. Antigen unknown. TCR beta CDR3 regions were amplified from RNA transcripts. The HTBI primer set drove a first-round RT-PCR of the TCR CDR3. TCRdb independently ran MiXCR on the multiplex PCR reads; one entry per CDR3 protein. The repertoire includes about 290,000 distinct CDR3 sequences, approximately 15% of them detected once, and 7.9% sits in the top ten. Sequences were obtained from blood. The chain recombines TRBV2 with TRBJ1-2, with D possibly being TRBD1 (5 bases). This clonotype was sampled from a woman aged 40-49 years with Graves' hyperthyroidism. CDR3 coding DNA: TGTGCCAGCAGTGAAGTAATGGGGCAGCACTATGGCTACACCTTC. This encodes CASSEVMGQHYGYTF.